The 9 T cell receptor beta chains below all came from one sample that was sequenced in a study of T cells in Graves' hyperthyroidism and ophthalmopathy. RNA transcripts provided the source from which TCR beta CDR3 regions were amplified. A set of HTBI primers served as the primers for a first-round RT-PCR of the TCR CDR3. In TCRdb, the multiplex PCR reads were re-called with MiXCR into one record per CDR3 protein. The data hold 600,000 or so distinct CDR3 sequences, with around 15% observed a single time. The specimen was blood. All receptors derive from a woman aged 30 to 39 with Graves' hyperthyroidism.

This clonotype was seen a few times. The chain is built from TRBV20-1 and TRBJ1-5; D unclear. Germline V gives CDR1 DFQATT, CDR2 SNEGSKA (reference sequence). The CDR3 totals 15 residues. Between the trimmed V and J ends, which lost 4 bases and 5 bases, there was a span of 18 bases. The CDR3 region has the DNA TGCAGTGCTACTCAAGGAGACGCAGGCTATCAGCCCCAGCATTTT. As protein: CSATQGDAGYQPQHF.

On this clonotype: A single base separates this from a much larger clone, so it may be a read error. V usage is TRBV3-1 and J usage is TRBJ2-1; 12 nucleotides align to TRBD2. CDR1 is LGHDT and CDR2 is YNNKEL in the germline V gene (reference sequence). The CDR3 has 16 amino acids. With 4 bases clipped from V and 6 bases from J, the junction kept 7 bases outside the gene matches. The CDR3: CASSPTPGLAGNEQFF. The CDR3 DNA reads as TGTGCCAGCAGCCCGACGCCGGGACTAGCGGGCAATGAGCAGTTCTTC.

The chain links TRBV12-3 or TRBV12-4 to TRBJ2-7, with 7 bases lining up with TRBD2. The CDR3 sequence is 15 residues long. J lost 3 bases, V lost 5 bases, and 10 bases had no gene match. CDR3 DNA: TGTGCCAGCAGTCCTCCGGGGGAGGGGATCTACGAGCAGTACTTC. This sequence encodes CASSPPGEGIYEQYF.

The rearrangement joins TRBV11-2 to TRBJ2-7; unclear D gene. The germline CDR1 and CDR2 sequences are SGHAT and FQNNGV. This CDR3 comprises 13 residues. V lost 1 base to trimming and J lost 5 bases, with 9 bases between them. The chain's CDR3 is CASSLVAFHEQYF. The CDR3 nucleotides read TGTGCCAGCAGCTTAGTTGCGTTCCACGAGCAGTACTTC.

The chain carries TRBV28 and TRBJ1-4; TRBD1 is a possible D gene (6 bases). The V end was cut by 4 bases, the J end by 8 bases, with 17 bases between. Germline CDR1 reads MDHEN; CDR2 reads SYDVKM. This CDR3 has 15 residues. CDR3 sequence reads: CASSSTTGLSEKLFF. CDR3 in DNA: TGTGCCAGCAGTTCGACGACAGGACTCTCCGAAAAACTGTTTTTT.

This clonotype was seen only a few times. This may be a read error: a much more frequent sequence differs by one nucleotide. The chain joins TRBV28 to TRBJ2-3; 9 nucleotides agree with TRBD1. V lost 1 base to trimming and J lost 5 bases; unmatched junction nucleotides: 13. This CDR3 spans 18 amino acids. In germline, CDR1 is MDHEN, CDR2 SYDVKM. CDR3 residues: CASSLSYSTGGREDTQYF. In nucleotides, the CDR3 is TGTGCCAGCAGTTTATCTTACTCGACAGGGGGAAGAGAAGATACGCAGTATTTT.

The CDR3 sequence is CSARGATNSPLHF. DNA for the CDR3: TGCAGTGCTAGAGGAGCGACAAATTCACCCCTCCACTTT. The chain uses TRBV20-1 and TRBJ1-6; no clear D. The CDR3 has 13 amino acids. The ends were cut back, 1 base at V and 7 bases at J, with 8 bases in the middle. Looked up from germline, CDR1 is DFQATT and CDR2 is SNEGSKA (reference sequence).

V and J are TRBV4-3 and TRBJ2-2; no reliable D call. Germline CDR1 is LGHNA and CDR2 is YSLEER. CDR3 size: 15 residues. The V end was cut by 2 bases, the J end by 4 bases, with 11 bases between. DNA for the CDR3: TGCGCCAGCAGCCAACGGCCTTCGGGCACCGGGGAGCTGTTTTTT. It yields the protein CASSQRPSGTGELFF.

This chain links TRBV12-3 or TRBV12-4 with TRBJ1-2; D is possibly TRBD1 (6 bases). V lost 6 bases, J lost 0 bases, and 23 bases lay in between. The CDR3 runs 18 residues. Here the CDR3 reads CASSPQRGWTESNYGYTF. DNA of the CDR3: TGTGCCAGCAGCCCTCAGCGGGGTTGGACAGAATCTAACTATGGCTACACCTTC.